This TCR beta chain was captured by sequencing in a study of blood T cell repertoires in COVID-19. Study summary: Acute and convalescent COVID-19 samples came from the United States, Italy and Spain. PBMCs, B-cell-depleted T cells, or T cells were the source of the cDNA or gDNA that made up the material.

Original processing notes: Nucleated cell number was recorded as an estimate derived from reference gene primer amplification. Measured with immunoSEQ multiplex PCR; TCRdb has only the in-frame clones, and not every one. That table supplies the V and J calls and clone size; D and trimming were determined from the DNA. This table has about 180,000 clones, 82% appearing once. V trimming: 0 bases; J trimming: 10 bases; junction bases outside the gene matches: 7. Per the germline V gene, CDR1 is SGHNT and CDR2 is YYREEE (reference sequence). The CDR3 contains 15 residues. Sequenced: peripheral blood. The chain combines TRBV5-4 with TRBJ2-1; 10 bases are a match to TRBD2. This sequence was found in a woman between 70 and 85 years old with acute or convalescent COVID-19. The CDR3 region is CASSLASGRVREQFF. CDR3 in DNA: TGTGCCAGCAGCTTGGCGAGCGGGAGGGTTCGGGAGCAGTTCTTC.